Below, 19 T cell receptor beta chains from the same sample are listed, as sequenced in a study of T-cell reconstitution after alpha-beta-depleted transplantation in children. As it was prepared, the TCRbeta library received unique molecular identifiers. TCRdb redid the calling of the PCR reads with MiXCR, one entry per CDR3 protein. The profile shows around 700,000 distinct CDR3 sequences, around 14% of them singletons. Sequencing was performed on PBMCs, taken before TCRalphabeta/CD19-depleted stem cell transplant. These receptors all come from a girl aged 2-10 years with congenital amegakaryocytic thrombocytopenia, due to receive a stem cell transplant.

This clonotype was seen repeatedly, ten times or more. The chain combines TRBV12-3 or TRBV12-4 with TRBJ2-1; TRBD2 aligns across 11 bases. The CDR3 sequence is 17 residues long. The V segment lost 5 bases and the J segment 5 bases; nucleotides outside the gene matches: 11. CDR3 DNA: TGTGCCAGCAGTCACCGGATGACTAGCGGGAATGACAATGAGCAGTTCTTC. Encoded protein: CASSHRMTSGNDNEQFF.

This chain's CDR3 is CASSPTLAGGPGQETQYF. CDR3 DNA sequence: TGCGCCAGCAGCCCAACACTAGCGGGAGGGCCAGGTCAAGAGACCCAGTACTTC. The chain links TRBV5-1 to TRBJ2-5; TRBD2 agrees at 13 bases. Germline CDR1 SGHRS, CDR2 YFSETQ. The junction had 11 bases not matched to a gene; V was cut back by 4 bases and J by 2 bases. CDR3 length: 18 residues.

The rearrangement links TRBV9 to TRBJ2-7, with D tentatively TRBD1 (6 bases). V was pared by 2 bases and J by 3 bases, with 9 bases between. This CDR3 has 13 residues. Looked up from germline, CDR1 is SGDLS and CDR2 is YYNGEE. CDR3: CASSVRGGYEQYF. CDR3 bases: TGTGCCAGCAGCGTTCGAGGGGGCTACGAGCAGTACTTC.

This clonotype has a count of ten or more. The chain carries TRBV7-9 and TRBJ2-1; tentative D call: TRBD1 (6 bases). Germline V gene data show CDR1 as SEHNR and CDR2 as FQNEAQ (reference sequence). The CDR3 extends over 16 amino acids. The V gene lost 6 bases and the J gene lost 4 bases, with 19 bases spanning the gap. CDR3 protein: CASRTKLDSEYNEQFF. CDR3 bases: TGTGCCAGCAGGACCAAGTTGGACAGTGAATACAATGAGCAGTTCTTC.

This clonotype has at least ten counts. The J gene is TRBJ2-4, the V gene TRBV27; D is undetermined. The CDR3 loop spans 13 amino acids. Germline V gives CDR1 MNHEY, CDR2 SMNVEV (reference sequence). With 3 bases removed from V and 7 bases from J, the gap between germline ends came to 10 bases. The CDR3 sequence: CASSFDGLNIQYF. For the CDR3, the DNA is TGTGCCAGCAGTTTCGACGGGTTGAACATTCAGTACTTC.

This clonotype was counted at least ten times. The chain links TRBV10-3 to TRBJ2-7; D not resolved. This CDR3 contains 13 residues. Germline V gene data show CDR1 as ENHRY and CDR2 as SYGVKD. Trimming pared 6 bases from V and 1 base from J, leaving 10 bases between. This chain's CDR3 is CAISSDESYEQYF. Written as DNA, the CDR3 is TGTGCCATCAGCTCTGACGAATCCTACGAGCAGTACTTC.

There are a few counts of this clonotype. This sequence joins TRBV3-1 and TRBJ2-2; D call uncertain. V lost 1 base and J 1 base, leaving 7 bases between the germline ends. The CDR3 contains 15 residues. Germline lookup yields CDR1 LGHDT and CDR2 YNNKEL (reference sequence). CDR3 amino acids: CASSQASLNTGELFF. DNA of the CDR3: TGTGCCAGCAGCCAAGCCTCCCTGAACACCGGGGAGCTGTTTTTT.

This clonotype was picked up many times. The chain links TRBV10-3 to TRBJ2-7; 10 nucleotides align to TRBD1. The junction had 9 bases not matched to a gene; V was cut back by 6 bases and J by 4 bases. The germline CDR1 and CDR2 sequences are ENHRY and SYGVKD. The CDR3 has 15 residues. The CDR3 nucleotides read TGTGCCATCAGCACCGGGACAGGGGAGGGATACGAGCAGTACTTC. It is translated as CAISTGTGEGYEQYF.

In the case of this clonotype: A single base separates this from a much larger clone, so it may be a read error. The chain uses TRBV20-1 and TRBJ2-1; no reliable D call. The CDR3 runs 14 residues. Looked up from germline, CDR1 is DFQATT and CDR2 is SNEGSKA (reference sequence). V lost 5 bases to trimming and J lost 5 bases, with 16 bases between them. This chain's CDR3 is CSAPRPTTHNEQFF. The CDR3 coding sequence is TGCAGTGCTCCCAGGCCCACCACCCACAATGAGCAGTTCTTC.

This clonotype was counted ten times or more. The V and J genes are TRBV4-1 and TRBJ1-1, with TRBD1 as a possible D gene (5 bases). The CDR3 runs 14 residues. The germline gives CDR1 MGHRA, CDR2 YSYEKL. V shed 2 bases and J shed 1 base, with 8 bases lying between them. CDR3 bases: TGCGCCAGCAGCCAATACCAGGGGAACACTGAAGCTTTCTTT. Its translation: CASSQYQGNTEAFF.

This chain connects TRBV20-1 to TRBJ2-3; 9 bases map to TRBD2. CDR3 size: 15 residues. Germline values: CDR1 DFQATT, CDR2 SNEGSKA (reference sequence). Trimming removed 3 bases from V and 2 bases from J; junction bases left unmatched: 6. CDR3: CSASWLAGTTDTQYF. Written as DNA, the CDR3 is TGCAGTGCTAGTTGGCTAGCGGGGACCACAGATACGCAGTATTTT.

At least ten counts were recorded for this clonotype. The chain recombines TRBV5-1 with TRBJ2-7; D might be TRBD1 or TRBD2, each matching 5 bases. From germline, CDR1 is SGHRS and CDR2 YFSETQ. The V and J ends lost 1 base and 0 bases respectively, with 11 bases between them. The CDR3 extends over 15 amino acids. Here the CDR3 DNA reads TGCGCCAGCAGCTTGACGGGGCAACCCTCCTACGAGCAGTACTTC. This codes for CASSLTGQPSYEQYF.

Ten or more counts support this clonotype. The CDR3 is CSAARDDFQYF. Here the CDR3 DNA reads TGCAGTGCTGCAAGAGACGACTTTCAGTACTTC. The chain is built from TRBV20-1 and TRBJ2-4; D gene unclear. Germline CDR1 reads DFQATT; CDR2 reads SNEGSKA (reference sequence). This CDR3 region has 11 residues. V dropped 5 bases and J dropped 11 bases, with 13 bases sitting between them.

This clonotype was counted at least ten times. The chain is built from TRBV18 and TRBJ2-5, with a tentative D call TRBD2 (5 bases). Trimming cost V 3 bases and J 2 bases, with 13 bases left between them. Germline loops: CDR1 KGHSH, CDR2 LQKENI. The CDR3 extends over 15 amino acids. In DNA, the CDR3 is TGTGCCAGCTCACCGGAGGCGAAGCTGCAAGAGACCCAGTACTTC. Encoded protein: CASSPEAKLQETQYF.

V gene TRBV19 combines with J gene TRBJ2-1, with a weak D call TRBD2 (6 bases). The V gene lost 4 bases and the J gene lost 8 bases, with 15 bases spanning the gap. This CDR3 contains 14 residues. Per the germline V gene, CDR1 is LNHDA and CDR2 is SQIVND (reference sequence). The CDR3 sequence: CASSRGLDGDEQFF. The DNA of the CDR3 is TGTGCCAGTAGTAGGGGACTCGACGGGGATGAGCAGTTCTTC. The full variable domain, with the rest looked up from reference TRBV19 and TRBJ2-1, is DGGITQSPKYLFRKEGQNVTLSCEQNLNHDAMYWYRQDPGQGLRLIYYSQIVNDFQKGDIAEGYSVSREKKESFPLTVTSAQKNPTAFYLCASSRGLDGDEQFFGPGTRLTVL.

The chain carries TRBV12-5 and TRBJ2-1; D is perhaps TRBD1 or TRBD2 (6 bases each). Trimming left V 7 bases short and J 0 bases short, with 13 bases between. This CDR3 is 15 amino acids long. CDR1 and CDR2 (germline): LGHNT, FRNRAP. This chain's CDR3 is CASEGGDYSYNEQFF. The CDR3, as DNA: TGTGCTAGTGAGGGGGGTGATTACTCCTACAATGAGCAGTTCTTC.

The genes are TRBV27 and TRBJ2-7; TRBD2 agrees at 8 bases. CDR1 and CDR2 (germline): MNHEY, SMNVEV (reference sequence). The V gene end was trimmed by 6 bases and the J gene end by 2 bases; junction bases not matched to a gene: 6. This CDR3 has 14 amino acids. In nucleotides, the CDR3 is TGTGCCAGCAGCGCACCGGGACTAGCCTACGAGCAGTACTTC. Its protein product is CASSAPGLAYEQYF.

This clonotype has more than one count but fewer than ten. The chain combines TRBV4-1 with TRBJ1-2, with TRBD1 identical over 7 bases. The CDR3 runs to 15 residues. The germline V gene encodes CDR1 MGHRA and CDR2 YSYEKL. After removal of 1 base from V and 5 bases from J, the junction contained 7 bases not matched to a gene. The CDR3 is CASSQAAGTEYGYTF. CDR3 nucleotide sequence: TGCGCCAGCAGCCAAGCGGCCGGGACAGAGTATGGCTACACCTTC.

The chain combines TRBV19 with TRBJ2-3; no firm D call. Trimming cost V 0 bases and J 6 bases, with 4 bases left between them. Per the germline V gene, CDR1 is LNHDA and CDR2 is SQIVND (reference sequence). CDR3 length: 12 amino acids. The CDR3 DNA sequence: TGTGCCAGTAGTATAGAGGGGGATACGCAGTATTTT. It codes for CASSIEGDTQYF.